The rows below give T cell receptor beta chains drawn from one sample of a study of cytomegalovirus exposure and HLA in healthy donors. Only in-frame clones appear in the TCRdb table, and some are missing; sequencing was by immunoSEQ multiplex PCR. The repertoire consists of about 160,000 clones, with 70% to 75% occurring once and the leading ten covering 4% to 5%. Sequencing input: PBMCs. The receptors were gathered from a man younger than 30 in good health and CMV-seropositive. Each CDR3 is given with its conserved first and last residue. D genes are given only for firm matches. Size is omitted from some rows. Given values are once, few, many or a class for expanded clones.

len,j_gene,abundance,v_gene,d_gene,CDR3nt,CDR3aa
14,TRBJ1-3,NA,TRBV6-5,TRBD1,TGTGCCAGCAGTGCCGGGACAGCGGGAAACACCATATATTTT,CASSAGTAGNTIYF
13,TRBJ2-3,NA,TRBV19,NA,TGTGCCAGTAGTCCGGGACTCGAAGATACGCAGTATTTT,CASSPGLEDTQYF
15,TRBJ2-3,NA,TRBV29-1,TRBD1,TGCAGCGTTGACCCGGGACAGGGGAGGACAGATACGCAGTATTTT,CSVDPGQGRTDTQYF
17,TRBJ2-4,once,TRBV4-1,TRBD2,TGCGCCAGCAGCCACCCTAGCGGGAGGGGGGCCAAAAACATTCAGTACTTC,CASSHPSGRGAKNIQYF
12,TRBJ2-1,NA,TRBV30,NA,TGTGCCTGGAGTGTGATAGCGAGGGAGCAGTTCTTC,CAWSVIAREQFF
18,TRBJ2-3,NA,TRBV19,NA,TGTGCCAGTAGTATTCAGAGCGGCGGGGTCCCTAGCACAGATACGCAGTATTTT,CASSIQSGGVPSTDTQYF
13,TRBJ2-2,NA,TRBV11-3,TRBD1,TGTGCCAGCAGCTTTAGGGGGCACGGGGAGCTGTTTTTT,CASSFRGHGELFF
14,TRBJ1-2,once,TRBV6-1,NA,TGTGCCAGCAGTGAAGGGGGCTATTACTATGGCTACACCTTC,CASSEGGYYYGYTF
14,TRBJ1-1,NA,TRBV5-6,NA,TGTGCCAGCAGCTTGGCGAACCTAAACACTGAAGCTTTCTTT,CASSLANLNTEAFF
14,TRBJ1-2,NA,TRBV7-9,NA,TGTGCCAGCAGCCCGCCTGACAGGAGGTGGGGCTACACCTTC,CASSPPDRRWGYTF
11,TRBJ2-1,NA,TRBV6-5,NA,TGTGCCCGCCGCCCGGGCAATGAGCAGTTCTTC,CARRPGNEQFF
13,TRBJ1-2,NA,TRBV5-4,TRBD1,TGTGCCAGCAGGGTGGGGGACAGGGCTGGCTACACCTTC,CASRVGDRAGYTF
13,TRBJ1-2,NA,TRBV19,TRBD1,TGTGCCAGCGGGACAGGGGCGAACTATGGCTACACCTTC,CASGTGANYGYTF
16,TRBJ2-2,once,TRBV7-2,NA,TGTGCCAGCAGCCCTCGGTCGTCGGGGAACACCGGGGAGCTGTTTTTT,CASSPRSSGNTGELFF
11,TRBJ2-2,NA,TRBV30,NA,TGTGCCTGGGGAGATCTCGGGGAGCTGTTTTTT,CAWGDLGELFF
15,TRBJ1-1,few,TRBV29-1,TRBD1,TGCAGCGTGCTACAGGGGCCCGGTTTAGGGTCTGAAGCTTTCTTT,CSVLQGPGLGSEAFF
15,TRBJ2-3,NA,TRBV5-4,TRBD2,TGTGCCAGCAGCTTGGGGCAGGGAGGGCTTGGTACGCAGTATTTT,CASSLGQGGLGTQYF
16,TRBJ2-1,NA,TRBV4-1,NA,TGCGCCAGCAGCCAAGATGTGGGGGCCAGCTACAATGAGCAGTTCTTC,CASSQDVGASYNEQFF
13,TRBJ2-2,NA,TRBV10-1,NA,TGCGCCAGCAGACCTGATGGGCGCGGGGAGCTGTTTTTT,CASRPDGRGELFF
14,TRBJ1-6,NA,TRBV30,NA,TGTGCCTGGAGTCTTGACAGGCGCAATTCACCCCTCCACTTT,CAWSLDRRNSPLHF
17,TRBJ2-3,few,TRBV7-9,TRBD2,TGTGCCAGCAGCTTGCCCCGGGGGGGAGCTAGCACAGATACGCAGTATTTT,CASSLPRGGASTDTQYF
14,TRBJ1-5,few,TRBV2,TRBD1,TGTGCCAGCAGGCCTGGGACAGGAGATCAGCCCCAGCATTTT,CASRPGTGDQPQHF
14,TRBJ2-2,NA,TRBV2,TRBD1,TGTGCCAGCAGATTAATCAACAGGGGTGGGGAGCTGTTTTTT,CASRLINRGGELFF
17,TRBJ1-5,NA,TRBV6-4,NA,TGTGCCAGCAGGGACGACAAAGTCAAAACTAGCAATCAGCCCCAGCATTTT,CASRDDKVKTSNQPQHF
16,TRBJ2-6,NA,TRBV5-1,NA,TGCGCCAGCAGCTATGTAGCCTCGACCGGGGCCAACGTCCTGACTTTC,CASSYVASTGANVLTF
15,TRBJ2-1,NA,TRBV11-1,TRBD1,TGTGCCAGCAGCTCCGGGACAGCCATATACAATGAGCAGTTCTTC,CASSSGTAIYNEQFF
13,TRBJ1-2,once,TRBV6-1,NA,TGTGCCAGCAGTGATCCGGGGGTGGGTGGCTACACCTTC,CASSDPGVGGYTF
13,TRBJ1-1,few,TRBV29-1,NA,TGCAGCGTTGAACCGGGACAGAACACTGAAGCTTTCTTT,CSVEPGQNTEAFF
16,TRBJ2-3,NA,TRBV5-1,TRBD2,TGCGCCAGCAGCTTGGGAGCGGGAGGGCTTACAGATACGCAGTATTTT,CASSLGAGGLTDTQYF
18,TRBJ1-3,NA,TRBV7-9,NA,TGTGCCAGCAGCTTAGCGGAGGGGCAGCGACGTTGGGGAAACACCATATATTTT,CASSLAEGQRRWGNTIYF
13,TRBJ2-3,NA,TRBV13,NA,TGTGCCAGCAGGCGTAGCGGCACAGATACGCAGTATTTT,CASRRSGTDTQYF
17,TRBJ2-3,NA,TRBV5-5,NA,TGTGCCAGCAGCCTCACGCTCCGGGGGACCTCCACAGATACGCAGTATTTT,CASSLTLRGTSTDTQYF
13,TRBJ2-3,NA,TRBV4-2,NA,TGTGCCAGCAGCCAAGGGGGGGCGGGAGTGCAGTATTTT,CASSQGGAGVQYF
15,TRBJ2-2,NA,TRBV6-6,NA,TGTGCCAGCAGACTAACTCTTGGACAGACCGGGGAGCTGTTTTTT,CASRLTLGQTGELFF
15,TRBJ2-3,NA,TRBV7-9,TRBD1,TGTGCCAGCAGCTTCGGGACAGAGCTCACAGATACGCAGTATTTT,CASSFGTELTDTQYF
13,TRBJ1-5,NA,TRBV7-9,NA,TGTGCCAGCAGCTTGGAGGGGAGAAAGCCCCAGCATTTT,CASSLEGRKPQHF
14,TRBJ1-4,NA,TRBV10-3,NA,TGTGCCATCAGTGAGGTAACGTCAGCGGGAAAACTGTTTTTT,CAISEVTSAGKLFF
13,TRBJ2-2,NA,TRBV30,NA,TGTGCCTGGAAGGACTCTTACACCGGGGAGCTGTTTTTT,CAWKDSYTGELFF
11,TRBJ2-2,NA,TRBV29-1,NA,TGCAGCGTTGACAGGACCGGGGAGCTGTTTTTT,CSVDRTGELFF
15,TRBJ1-6,NA,TRBV6-5,NA,TGTGCCAGCAGTAACCAGGGGAAGAGGAATTCACCCCTCCACTTT,CASSNQGKRNSPLHF
14,TRBJ1-5,NA,TRBV2,NA,TGTGCCAGCAGAGTACCAGGTAGCAATCAGCCCCAGCATTTT,CASRVPGSNQPQHF
16,TRBJ2-1,NA,TRBV11-3,TRBD2,TGTGCCAGCAGCGCAAGGACTAGCGGGATCTACAATGAGCAGTTCTTC,CASSARTSGIYNEQFF
15,TRBJ1-1,few,TRBV7-8,TRBD1,TGTGCCAGCAGCTTAGCGGGACAGGGGGCATCTGAAGCTTTCTTT,CASSLAGQGASEAFF
16,TRBJ1-4,once,TRBV7-9,TRBD1,TGTGCCAGCAGCACCTCCTCACAGGGGGGCGGTGAAAAACTGTTTTTT,CASSTSSQGGGEKLFF
12,TRBJ2-3,few,TRBV6-6,NA,TGTGCCAGCCGGACAGCAGGGGATACGCAGTATTTT,CASRTAGDTQYF
13,TRBJ1-1,few,TRBV10-3,TRBD1,TGTGCCATCAGGGACAGGGGGAACACTGAAGCTTTCTTT,CAIRDRGNTEAFF
16,TRBJ1-6,NA,TRBV7-9,TRBD1,TGTGCCAGCAGCCTTCTCGGGACAGGGGGGGATTCACCCCTCCACTTT,CASSLLGTGGDSPLHF
14,TRBJ2-2,NA,TRBV27,TRBD1,TGTGCCAGCAGTTCCACAGGGGGCGGAGGGGAGCTGTTTTTT,CASSSTGGGGELFF
12,TRBJ1-1,NA,TRBV16,NA,TGTGCCAGCAGCCCCGGGGGAGGGGAAGCTTTCTTT,CASSPGGGEAFF
15,TRBJ2-1,NA,TRBV7-9,TRBD2,TGTGCCAGCAGCCTAGCGGGTGCTAGCTACAATGAGCAGTTCTTC,CASSLAGASYNEQFF
16,TRBJ1-1,few,TRBV5-1,NA,TGCGCCAGCAGCCCTACCTCCGGGGGGAGACTTACTGAAGCTTTCTTT,CASSPTSGGRLTEAFF
15,TRBJ1-1,NA,TRBV27,TRBD1,TGTGCCAGCAGTTTCCGGGACAGGGTGAACACTGAAGCTTTCTTT,CASSFRDRVNTEAFF
13,TRBJ1-2,few,TRBV28,NA,TGTGCCAGCAGTTTACGGGTGGGCTATGGCTACACCTTC,CASSLRVGYGYTF
17,TRBJ1-4,NA,TRBV28,TRBD1,TGTGCCAGCAGTGCTACAGAATACAGGGGATCCAATGAAAAACTGTTTTTT,CASSATEYRGSNEKLFF
14,TRBJ1-1,NA,TRBV27,TRBD1,TGTGCCAGCAGTCCGACAGGGGCAAACACTGAAGCTTTCTTT,CASSPTGANTEAFF
15,TRBJ1-6,NA,TRBV13,TRBD1,TGTGCCAGCAGCTTAGCCGGGACAGGGATTTCACCCCTCCACTTT,CASSLAGTGISPLHF
14,TRBJ1-2,NA,TRBV19,NA,TGTGCCAGTAGTATCGAGGGACAACCCTATGGCTACACCTTC,CASSIEGQPYGYTF